This is a list of T cell receptor beta chains from one sample in a study of shared clonotypes between healthy human individuals. TCRdb's copy holds only in-frame clones and misses some; the assay was immunoSEQ multiplex PCR. The data contain about 560,000 clones, roughly 79% of them seen just once; the ten biggest clones take up more than 10%. Sequenced material: PBMCs. These receptors originate from a middle-aged woman in good health. Some clones in this sample may be carry-over from other donors' samples. CDR3s include the opening cysteine and the closing phenylalanine or tryptophan. Each record gives: CDR3 protein, CDR3 DNA, D gene, V gene, J gene, clone size. A D gene is named only where the DNA matches it firmly. For some rows the clone size is stated as once, few or many, or as a class when expanded; others skip it.

CAISESNFNEKLFF	TGTGCCATCAGTGAGTCAAACTTCAATGAAAAACTGTTTTTT	NA	TRBV10-3	TRBJ1-4	NA
CASSLTATSEQYF	TGTGCCAGCAGCTTAACTGCCACGAGCGAGCAGTACTTC	NA	TRBV11-2	TRBJ2-7	many
CASRPGQDYGYTF	TGCGCCAGCAGGCCGGGACAGGACTATGGCTACACCTTC	TRBD1	TRBV5-1	TRBJ1-2	few
CASGLVRGVYHEAFF	TGTGCTAGTGGTTTGGTACGGGGGGTGTATCATGAAGCTTTCTTT	NA	TRBV12-5	TRBJ1-1	once
CASSGVGETQYF	TGTGCCAGCAGTGGAGTGGGGGAGACCCAGTACTTC	NA	TRBV27	TRBJ2-5	NA
CASSSTVYGYTF	TGTGCCAGCAGCTCGACGGTCTATGGCTACACCTTC	NA	TRBV7-2	TRBJ1-2	NA
CASSIPGPNEQFF	TGTGCCAGTAGTATACCGGGCCCCAATGAGCAGTTCTTC	NA	TRBV19	TRBJ2-1	once
CASSKTREGGYEQYF	TGTGCCAGCAGTAAGACTCGCGAGGGGGGCTACGAGCAGTACTTC	NA	TRBV6-5	TRBJ2-7	NA
CASRDPGQAATNEKLFF	TGTGCCAGCAGAGATCCGGGACAGGCTGCAACTAATGAAAAACTGTTTTTT	TRBD1	TRBV2	TRBJ1-4	few
CASSSRGEMKDTQYF	TGTGCCAGCAGCTCTCGGGGGGAGATGAAAGATACGCAGTATTTT	TRBD2	TRBV5-4	TRBJ2-3	NA
CASPGSLDEQFF	TGTGCCAGTCCCGGGTCTTTGGATGAGCAGTTCTTC	NA	TRBV7-9	TRBJ2-1	NA
CASSESLPRPEEQYF	TGTGCCAGCAGTGAATCGTTGCCGCGGCCTGAAGAGCAGTACTTC	NA	TRBV25-1	TRBJ2-7	NA
CASSALTGADTQYF	TGCGCCAGCAGCGCATTGACCGGTGCAGATACGCAGTATTTT	NA	TRBV5-1	TRBJ2-3	few
CASSQVGFYGYTF	TGCGCCAGCAGCCAAGTCGGGTTTTATGGCTACACCTTC	NA	TRBV4-1	TRBJ1-2	NA
CASSDGQANLGELFF	TGTGCCAGCAGTGACGGACAGGCTAACCTCGGGGAGCTGTTTTTT	TRBD1	TRBV7-3	TRBJ2-2	NA
CAISGNRGLDTQYF	TGTGCCATCAGTGGAAACAGGGGGTTAGATACGCAGTATTTT	TRBD1	TRBV10-3	TRBJ2-3	NA
CASSPGQSGNEQFF	TGTGCCAGCAGCCCAGGACAGTCGGGGAATGAGCAGTTCTTC	NA	TRBV7-3	TRBJ2-1	NA
CSVGGGRGTDTQYF	TGCAGCGTTGGGGGCGGGAGGGGTACAGATACGCAGTATTTT	TRBD2	TRBV29-1	TRBJ2-3	NA
CASSKGWPYSDGYTF	TGTGCCAGCAGCAAAGGGTGGCCTTATTCGGATGGCTACACCTTC	NA	TRBV21-1	TRBJ1-2	NA
CASSLPGGEQFF	TGTGCCAGCAGTTTACCCGGAGGTGAGCAGTTCTTC	NA	TRBV28	TRBJ2-1	NA
CASSADRYEQYF	TGTGCCAGCAGCGCCGACAGGTACGAGCAGTACTTC	NA	TRBV7-9	TRBJ2-7	NA
CASSPLAGAGEQYF	TGTGCCAGCAGCCCCTTAGCGGGAGCAGGTGAGCAGTACTTC	TRBD2	TRBV27	TRBJ2-7	NA
CASRRQGFGANVLTF	TGTGCCAGCAGGCGACAGGGGTTCGGGGCCAACGTCCTGACTTTC	TRBD1	TRBV28	TRBJ2-6	NA
CSVGEDTPYEQYF	TGCAGCGTGGGTGAGGACACCCCCTACGAGCAGTACTTC	NA	TRBV29-1	TRBJ2-7	NA
CAWTRPPSYEQYF	TGTGCCTGGACCCGACCCCCTTCCTACGAGCAGTACTTC	NA	TRBV30	TRBJ2-7	NA
CASSQFRQQTQMVYEQYF	TGCGCCAGCAGCCAATTTCGACAGCAGACCCAGATGGTCTACGAGCAGTACTTC	NA	TRBV4-3	TRBJ2-7	NA
CASSPGREAYEQYF	TGTGCCAGCAGCCCAGGGCGGGAGGCCTACGAGCAGTACTTC	TRBD2	TRBV11-2	TRBJ2-7	NA
CASSTTVNTEAFF	TGTGCCAGTAGTACGACAGTTAACACTGAAGCTTTCTTT	NA	TRBV19	TRBJ1-1	NA
CASSYGQRGSPQHF	TGTGCCAGCAGTTACGGACAGAGAGGTTCCCCCCAGCATTTT	NA	TRBV6-5	TRBJ1-5	few
CASASRVSYNEQFF	TGTGCCAGCGCTAGCAGGGTATCCTACAATGAGCAGTTCTTC	NA	TRBV27	TRBJ2-1	NA
CSAGQGNTEAFF	TGCAGCGCGGGACAGGGGAACACTGAAGCTTTCTTT	TRBD1	TRBV29-1	TRBJ1-1	NA
CATSQSGSGANVLTF	TGCGCCACCAGCCAATCAGGCTCTGGGGCCAACGTCCTGACTTTC	NA	TRBV5-1	TRBJ2-6	NA
CASSYSDGRRERQYF	TGTGCCAGCAGTTACTCCGACGGCAGGCGAGAAAGGCAGTACTTC	NA	TRBV6-5	TRBJ2-7	NA
CASSLNLFGGRSAPGELFF	TGTGCCAGCAGCTTAAATTTGTTCGGCGGGAGGTCTGCACCCGGGGAGCTGTTTTTT	TRBD2	TRBV7-6	TRBJ2-2	NA
CASSQGGSTDTQYF	TGTGCCAGCAGCCAAGGGGGGAGCACAGATACGCAGTATTTT	NA	TRBV4-2	TRBJ2-3	once
CASSLDEGIYNEQFF	TGCGCCAGCAGCTTGGATGAGGGAATATACAATGAGCAGTTCTTC	NA	TRBV5-1	TRBJ2-1	NA
CSVVLLYNEQFF	TGCAGCGTTGTCCTTCTCTACAATGAGCAGTTCTTC	NA	TRBV29-1	TRBJ2-1	NA
CASSLAGTGRYEQYF	TGTGCCAGCAGCTTAGCAGGGACAGGGAGATACGAGCAGTACTTC	TRBD1	TRBV11-2	TRBJ2-7	NA
CASSESGSGAYEQYF	TGTGCCAGCAGCGAAAGCGGGAGTGGGGCCTACGAGCAGTACTTC	TRBD2	TRBV7-6	TRBJ2-7	NA
CASSLVPAGTRYNEQFF	TGTGCCAGCAGCTTAGTACCCGCCGGGACTAGGTACAATGAGCAGTTCTTC	TRBD2	TRBV7-9	TRBJ2-1	NA
CASIWQSSYEQYF	TGTGCCAGCATATGGCAGAGCTCCTACGAGCAGTACTTC	NA	TRBV6-1	TRBJ2-7	NA
CASSVGQGPYEQYF	TGTGCCAGCAGCGTGGGACAGGGACCTTACGAGCAGTACTTC	TRBD1	TRBV9	TRBJ2-7	NA
CASSDPMGSTDTQYF	TGTGCCAGCAGCGACCCAATGGGCAGCACAGATACGCAGTATTTT	NA	TRBV7-3	TRBJ2-3	NA
CASSLRESYEQYF	TGTGCCAGCAGTTTGCGGGAATCCTACGAGCAGTACTTC	NA	TRBV27	TRBJ2-7	NA
CAISESVEQYF	TGTGCCATCAGTGAGTCCGTCGAGCAGTACTTC	NA	TRBV10-3	TRBJ2-7	NA
CASSLDGGGDTEAFF	TGCGCCAGCAGCTTGGATGGAGGCGGGGACACTGAAGCTTTCTTT	NA	TRBV5-1	TRBJ1-1	NA